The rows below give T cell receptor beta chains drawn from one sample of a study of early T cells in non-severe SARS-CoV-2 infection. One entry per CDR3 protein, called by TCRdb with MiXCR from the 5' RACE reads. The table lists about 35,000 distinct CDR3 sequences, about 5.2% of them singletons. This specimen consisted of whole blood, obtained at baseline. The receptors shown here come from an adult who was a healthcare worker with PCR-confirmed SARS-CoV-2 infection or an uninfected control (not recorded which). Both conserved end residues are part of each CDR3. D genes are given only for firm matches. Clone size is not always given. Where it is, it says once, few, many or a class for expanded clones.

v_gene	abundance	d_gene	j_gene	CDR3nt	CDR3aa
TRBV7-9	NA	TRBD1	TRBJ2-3	TGTGCCAGCAGCCAGGGACAGGCAAGAACGCAGTATTTT	CASSQGQARTQYF
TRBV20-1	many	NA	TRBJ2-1	TGCAGTGCTAGAGATGTAGGGCGGGCCAATAATGAGCAGTTCTTC	CSARDVGRANNEQFF
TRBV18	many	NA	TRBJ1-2	TGTGCCAGCTCACCTGAAATCTCCCAGGGGAACTATGGCTACACCTTC	CASSPEISQGNYGYTF
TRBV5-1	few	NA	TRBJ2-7	TGCGCCAGCAGCTTGGCAGGGTCGGACTACGAGCAGTACTTC	CASSLAGSDYEQYF
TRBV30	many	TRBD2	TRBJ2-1	TGTGCCTGGAGTGTAGGAGGGACTAGTTTCACTGAGCAGTTCTTC	CAWSVGGTSFTEQFF
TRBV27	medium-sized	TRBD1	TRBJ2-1	TGTGCCAGCAGTTTATCGGGACAGGGGGCAACACGCTACAATGAGCAGTTCTTC	CASSLSGQGATRYNEQFF
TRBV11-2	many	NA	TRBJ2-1	TGTGCCAGCAGCTATCCCAAGGGTACCGATGAGCAGTTCTTC	CASSYPKGTDEQFF
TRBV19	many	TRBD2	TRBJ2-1	TGTGCCAGTAGTACGTCAAAGACTAGCAGGAGCTCCTACAATGAGCAGTTCTTC	CASSTSKTSRSSYNEQFF
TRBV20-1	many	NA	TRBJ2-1	TGCAGTGCAGGACTCCTGAATGAGCAGTTCTTC	CSAGLLNEQFF
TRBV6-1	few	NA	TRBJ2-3	TGTGCCAGCAGGGCCCCTGGACTCAACACAGATACGCAGTATTTT	CASRAPGLNTDTQYF
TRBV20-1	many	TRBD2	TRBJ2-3	TGCAGTGCTAGGAAACGAGCGGGAGGGCAAGGAGATACGCAGTATTTT	CSARKRAGGQGDTQYF
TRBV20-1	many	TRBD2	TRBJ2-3	TGCAGTGCTAGGCCCAGCGGGATAGGTGATACGCAGTATTTT	CSARPSGIGDTQYF
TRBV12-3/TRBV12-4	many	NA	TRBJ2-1	TGTGCCAGCAGATCACAGGGTTTTGAGCAGTTCTTC	CASRSQGFEQFF
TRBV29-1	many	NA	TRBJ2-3	TGCAGCGTTGGTCTGGGGTCTGGTGATACGCAGTATTTT	CSVGLGSGDTQYF
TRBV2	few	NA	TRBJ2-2	TGTGCCAGCAGCCGACGACGGGAGAGGACAGACACCGGGGAGCTGTTTTTT	CASSRRRERTDTGELFF
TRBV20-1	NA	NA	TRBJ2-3	TGCTCAACGCAGCGGGCGTTCACAGATACGCAGTATTTT	CSTQRAFTDTQYF
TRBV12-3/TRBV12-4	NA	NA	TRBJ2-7	TGTGCCAGCAGTTTTAGTGGAGGGGGCGAGCAGTACTTC	CASSFSGGGEQYF
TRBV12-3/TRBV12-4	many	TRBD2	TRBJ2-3	TGTGCCAGCAGTGAATTTAGCGGGGTGTACTACGATACGCAGTATTTT	CASSEFSGVYYDTQYF
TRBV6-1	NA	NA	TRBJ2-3	TGTGCCAGCAGCCGGGGGCGTCAAACTAGCACAGATACGCAGTATTTT	CASSRGRQTSTDTQYF
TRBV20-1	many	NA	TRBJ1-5	TGCAGTGCACAGACAGGCAATCAGCCCCAGCATTTT	CSAQTGNQPQHF